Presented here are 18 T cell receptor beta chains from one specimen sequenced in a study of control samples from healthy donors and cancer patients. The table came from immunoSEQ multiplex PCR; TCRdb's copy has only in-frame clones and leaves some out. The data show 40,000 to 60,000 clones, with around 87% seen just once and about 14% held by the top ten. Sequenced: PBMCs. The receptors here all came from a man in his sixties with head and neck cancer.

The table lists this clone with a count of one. CDR3 residues: CASSDIGVYSNQPQHF. The CDR3 region has the DNA TGTGCCAGCAGTGATATTGGGGTTTATAGCAATCAGCCCCAGCATTTT. The genes are TRBV27 and TRBJ1-5; D unclear. Germline V lookup: CDR1 MNHEY, CDR2 SMNVEV (reference sequence). This CDR3 has 16 amino acids. The germline V and J ends were trimmed by 5 bases and 0 bases, with 14 bases remaining between them.

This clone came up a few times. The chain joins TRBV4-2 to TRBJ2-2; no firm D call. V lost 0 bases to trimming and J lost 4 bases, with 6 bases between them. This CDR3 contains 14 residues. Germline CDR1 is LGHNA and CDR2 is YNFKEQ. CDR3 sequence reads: CASSQDRITGELFF. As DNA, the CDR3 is TGTGCCAGCAGCCAAGATCGGATCACCGGGGAGCTGTTTTTT.

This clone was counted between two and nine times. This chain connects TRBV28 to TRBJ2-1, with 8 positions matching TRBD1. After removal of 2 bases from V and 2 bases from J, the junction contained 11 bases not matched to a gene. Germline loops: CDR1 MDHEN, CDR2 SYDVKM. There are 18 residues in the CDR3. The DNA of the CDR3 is TGTGCCAGCAGTTTAGCCCTCTGGGGGACAGGAGCCTACAATGAGCAGTTCTTC. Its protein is CASSLALWGTGAYNEQFF.

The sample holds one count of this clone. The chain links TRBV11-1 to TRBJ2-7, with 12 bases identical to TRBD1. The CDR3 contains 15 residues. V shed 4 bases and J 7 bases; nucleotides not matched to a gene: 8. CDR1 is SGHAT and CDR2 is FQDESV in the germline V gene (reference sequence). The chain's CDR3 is CASSSRDRGRWEQYF. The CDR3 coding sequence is TGTGCCAGCAGCTCCCGGGACAGGGGGCGCTGGGAGCAGTACTTC.

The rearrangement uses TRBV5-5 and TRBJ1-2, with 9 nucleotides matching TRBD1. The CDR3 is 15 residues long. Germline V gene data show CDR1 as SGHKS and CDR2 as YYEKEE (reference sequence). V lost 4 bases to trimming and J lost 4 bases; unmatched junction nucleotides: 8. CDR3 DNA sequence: TGTGCCAGCAGCACACGGGACAGGGAAGGCTATGGCTACACCTTC. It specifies CASSTRDREGYGYTF.

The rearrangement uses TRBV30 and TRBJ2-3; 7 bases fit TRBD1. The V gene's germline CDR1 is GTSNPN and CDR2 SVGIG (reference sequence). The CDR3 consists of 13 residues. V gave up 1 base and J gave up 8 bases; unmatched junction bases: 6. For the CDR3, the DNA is TGTGCCTGGAGTGCAAGGGGGCTTGGTACGCAGTATTTT. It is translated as CAWSARGLGTQYF.

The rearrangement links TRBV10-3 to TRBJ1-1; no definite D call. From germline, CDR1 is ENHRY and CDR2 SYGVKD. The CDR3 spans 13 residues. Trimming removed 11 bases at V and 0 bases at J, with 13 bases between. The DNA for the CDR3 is TGTGCCCTACGTGGGGTTTTGAACACTGAAGCTTTCTTT. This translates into CALRGVLNTEAFF.

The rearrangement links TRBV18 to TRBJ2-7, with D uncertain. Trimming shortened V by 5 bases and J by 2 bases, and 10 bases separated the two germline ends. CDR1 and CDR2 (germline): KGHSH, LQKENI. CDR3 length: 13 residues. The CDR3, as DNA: TGTGCCAGCTCAACAGAGAGAACCTACGAGCAGTACTTC. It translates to CASSTERTYEQYF.

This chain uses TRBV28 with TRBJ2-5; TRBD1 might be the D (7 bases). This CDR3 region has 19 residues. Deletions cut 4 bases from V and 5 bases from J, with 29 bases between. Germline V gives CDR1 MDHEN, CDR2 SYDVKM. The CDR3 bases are TGTGCCAGCAGTTCCCCCGGCCGAGGGGGCCCGCCAGGAGGGGAGACCCAGTACTTC. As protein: CASSSPGRGGPPGGETQYF.

This CDR3 is CASSFRGDTGYEQYF. The CDR3 region has the DNA TGTGCCAGCAGCTTCCGTGGCGATACTGGCTACGAGCAGTACTTC. This chain connects TRBV7-3 to TRBJ2-7; D call uncertain. Per germline, CDR1 SGHTA and CDR2 FQGTGA. This CDR3 is 15 amino acids long. V lost 3 bases and J 3 bases, leaving 15 bases between the germline ends. The full variable domain, its missing parts supplied by reference TRBV7-3 and TRBJ2-7, is GAGVSQTPSNKVTEKGKYVELRCDPISGHTALYWYRQSLGQGPEFLIYFQGTGAADDSGLPNDRFFAVRPEGSVSTLKIQRTERGDSAVYLCASSFRGDTGYEQYFGPGTRLTVT.

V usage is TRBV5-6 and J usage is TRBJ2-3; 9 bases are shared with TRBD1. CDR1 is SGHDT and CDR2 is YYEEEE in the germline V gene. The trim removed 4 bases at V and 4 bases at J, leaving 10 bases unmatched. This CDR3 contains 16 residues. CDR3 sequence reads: CASSMPGQGAADTQYF. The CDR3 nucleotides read TGTGCCAGCAGCATGCCGGGACAGGGAGCGGCAGATACGCAGTATTTT. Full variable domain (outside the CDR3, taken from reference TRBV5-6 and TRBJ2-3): DAGVTQSPTHLIKTRGQQVTLRCSPKSGHDTVSWYQQALGQGPQFIFQYYEEEERQRGNFPDRFSGHQFPNYSSELNVNALLLGDSALYLCASSMPGQGAADTQYFGPGTRLTVL.

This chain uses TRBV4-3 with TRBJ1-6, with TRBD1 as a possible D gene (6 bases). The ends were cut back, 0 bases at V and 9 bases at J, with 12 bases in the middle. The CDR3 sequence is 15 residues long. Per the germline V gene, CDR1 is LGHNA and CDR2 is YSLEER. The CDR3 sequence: CASSQDHRDISPLHF. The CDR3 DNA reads TGCGCCAGCAGCCAAGATCACAGGGATATTTCACCCCTCCACTTT.

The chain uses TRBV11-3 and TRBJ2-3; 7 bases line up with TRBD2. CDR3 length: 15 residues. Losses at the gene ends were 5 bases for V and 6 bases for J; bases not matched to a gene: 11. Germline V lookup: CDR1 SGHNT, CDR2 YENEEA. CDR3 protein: CASSPNGLEEDTQYF. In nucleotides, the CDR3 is TGTGCCAGCAGCCCCAATGGACTAGAGGAGGATACGCAGTATTTT.

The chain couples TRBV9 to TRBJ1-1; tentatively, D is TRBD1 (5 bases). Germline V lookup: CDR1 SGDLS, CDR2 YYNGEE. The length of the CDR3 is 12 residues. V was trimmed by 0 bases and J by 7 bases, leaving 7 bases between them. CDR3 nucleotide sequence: TGTGCCAGCAGCGTAGTTCAGGGTGAAGCTTTCTTT. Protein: CASSVVQGEAFF.

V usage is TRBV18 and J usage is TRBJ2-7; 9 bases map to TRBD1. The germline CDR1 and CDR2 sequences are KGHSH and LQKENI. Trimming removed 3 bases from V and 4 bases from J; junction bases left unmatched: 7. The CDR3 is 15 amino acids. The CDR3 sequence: CASSPPSDRGYEQYF. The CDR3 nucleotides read TGTGCCAGCTCACCCCCGTCGGACAGGGGTTACGAGCAGTACTTC.

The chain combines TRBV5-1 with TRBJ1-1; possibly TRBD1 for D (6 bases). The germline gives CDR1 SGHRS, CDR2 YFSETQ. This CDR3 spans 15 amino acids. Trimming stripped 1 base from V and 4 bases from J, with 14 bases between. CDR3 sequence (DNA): TGCGCCAGCAGCTTGCAGGGGTATCTAGCCACTGAAGCTTTCTTT. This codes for CASSLQGYLATEAFF.

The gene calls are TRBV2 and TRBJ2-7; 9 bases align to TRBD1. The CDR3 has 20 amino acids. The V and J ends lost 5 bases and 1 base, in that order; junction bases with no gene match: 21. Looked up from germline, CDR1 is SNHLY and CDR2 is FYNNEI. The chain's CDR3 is CASSYTLPYAYRGQSYEQYF. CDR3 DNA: TGTGCCAGCAGTTACACCCTGCCTTATGCTTACAGGGGGCAATCCTACGAGCAGTACTTC.

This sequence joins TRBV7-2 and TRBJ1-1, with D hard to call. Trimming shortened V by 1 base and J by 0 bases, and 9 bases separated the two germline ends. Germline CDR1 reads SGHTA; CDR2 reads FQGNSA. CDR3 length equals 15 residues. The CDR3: CASSLVSGLNTEAFF. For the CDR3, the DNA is TGTGCCAGCAGCTTAGTTTCGGGTTTGAACACTGAAGCTTTCTTT.